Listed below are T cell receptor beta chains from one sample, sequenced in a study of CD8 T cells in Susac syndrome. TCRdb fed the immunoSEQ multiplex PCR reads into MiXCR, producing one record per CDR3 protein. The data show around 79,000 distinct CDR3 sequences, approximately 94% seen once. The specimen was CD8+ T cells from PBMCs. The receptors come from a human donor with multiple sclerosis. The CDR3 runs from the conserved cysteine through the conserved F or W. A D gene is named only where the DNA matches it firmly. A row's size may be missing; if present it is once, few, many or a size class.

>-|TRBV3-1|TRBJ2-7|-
TGTGCCAGCAGCCAAGTGGGAAGCTACGAGCAGTACTTC
CASSQVGSYEQYF
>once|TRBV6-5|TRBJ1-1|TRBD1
TGTGCCAGCAGCTACGGGACAGGGGTAGGATACACTGAAGCTTTCTTT
CASSYGTGVGYTEAFF
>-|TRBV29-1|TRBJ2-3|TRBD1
TGCAGCGTTGAAGTCGAGGGGGCAACAGATACGCAGTATTTT
CSVEVEGATDTQYF
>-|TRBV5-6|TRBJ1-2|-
TGTGCCAGCAGCTTGGGCAGCTATGGCTACACCTTC
CASSLGSYGYTF
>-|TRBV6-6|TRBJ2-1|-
TGTGCCAGCAGTGATTCCCCTTCCTCGGGCCATGAGCAGTTCTTC
CASSDSPSSGHEQFF
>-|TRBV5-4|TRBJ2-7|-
TGTGCCAGCAGCTTGGGGGCAGGAAGGTACGAGCAGTACTTC
CASSLGAGRYEQYF
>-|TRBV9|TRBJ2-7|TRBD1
TGTGCCAGCAGCCCGGGACAGGAAGAGTCCGAGCAGTACTTC
CASSPGQEESEQYF
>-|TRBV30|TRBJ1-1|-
TGTGCCTGGAGTCCAGTTAAGAACACTGAAGCTTTCTTT
CAWSPVKNTEAFF
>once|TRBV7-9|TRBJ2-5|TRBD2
TGTGCCAGCAGCCCGGTTCTTTCGGGGGGGCGGCAAGAGACCCAGTACTTC
CASSPVLSGGRQETQYF
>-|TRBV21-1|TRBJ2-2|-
TGTGCCAGCACAGAACCCGGACAAGCGAACACCGGGGAGCTGTTTTTT
CASTEPGQANTGELFF
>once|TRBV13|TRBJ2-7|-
TGTGCCAGCAGCTTAGGCAAGTACGAGCAGTACTTC
CASSLGKYEQYF
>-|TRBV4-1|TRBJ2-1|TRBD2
TGCGCCAGCAGCCGGAGCGGGAGAAATGAGCAGTTCTTC
CASSRSGRNEQFF
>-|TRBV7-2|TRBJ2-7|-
TGTGCCAGCAGCTTACGGGGGATAGCGGAACTCTCCTACGAGCAGTACTTC
CASSLRGIAELSYEQYF
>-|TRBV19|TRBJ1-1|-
TGTGCCAGTAGTATAATGGGCGGGATTATCGACACTGAAGCTTTCTTT
CASSIMGGIIDTEAFF
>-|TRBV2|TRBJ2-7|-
TGTGCCCTAGGACGATCTAGCATCTACGAGCAGTACTTC
CALGRSSIYEQYF
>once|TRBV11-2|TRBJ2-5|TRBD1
TGTGCCAGCAGCTCTACCGGGACAGGGGACCGAGAGACCCAGTACTTC
CASSSTGTGDRETQYF
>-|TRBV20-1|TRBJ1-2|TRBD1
TGCAGTGCTCCGGGAGGGACAGGGGGTGGCTACACCTTC
CSAPGGTGGGYTF
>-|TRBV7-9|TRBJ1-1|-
TGTGCCAGCAGCCTTGCACAGGGTGTGAACACTGAAGCTTTCTTT
CASSLAQGVNTEAFF
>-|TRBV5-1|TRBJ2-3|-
TGCGCCAGCAGCTGGGGTTTAGCCCGCGTTTCTAGCACAGATACGCAGTATTTT
CASSWGLARVSSTDTQYF
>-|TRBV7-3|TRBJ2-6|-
TGTGCCAGCAGCTTATATCCAGATAGGGCTGGGGCCAACGTCCTGACTTTC
CASSLYPDRAGANVLTF
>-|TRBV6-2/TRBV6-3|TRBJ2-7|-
TGTGCCAGCAGCCGAACAGGGTTCGGACACGAGCAGTACTTC
CASSRTGFGHEQYF
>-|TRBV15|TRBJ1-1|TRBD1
TGTGCCACCAGCAGAGATTATCGGGACAGGGGGCTCTCGAACACTGAAGCTTTCTTT
CATSRDYRDRGLSNTEAFF
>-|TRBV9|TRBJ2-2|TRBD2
TGTGCCAGCAGCGTAGGGTCGGGGGGTAACGGGGAGCTGTTTTTT
CASSVGSGGNGELFF
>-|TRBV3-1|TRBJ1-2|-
TGTGCCAGCAGCCAGGTCAGCAGGGGATACTATGGCTACACCTTC
CASSQVSRGYYGYTF
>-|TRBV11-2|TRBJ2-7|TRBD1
TGTGCCAGCAGCTTAGAGGGGACAGTTGGGCCCTACGAGCAGTACTTC
CASSLEGTVGPYEQYF
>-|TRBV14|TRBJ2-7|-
TGTGCCAGCAGCCAAGAAGGGGGGGTGGCCTACGAGCAGTACTTC
CASSQEGGVAYEQYF
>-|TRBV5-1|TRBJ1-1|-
TGCGCCAGCAGCTCCCTCAGGGGGAACACTGAAGCTTTCTTT
CASSSLRGNTEAFF
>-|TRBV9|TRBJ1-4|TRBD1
TGTGCCAGCAGCGTGACAGGGGGCAATGAAAAACTGTTTTTT
CASSVTGGNEKLFF
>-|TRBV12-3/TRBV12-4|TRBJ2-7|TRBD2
TGTGCCAGCAGTCTCGGGACTAGCGACTACGAGCAGTACTTC
CASSLGTSDYEQYF
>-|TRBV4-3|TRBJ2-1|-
TGCGCCAGCAGCCAAGATCAAGTGGAGTCCACTTACTACAATGAGCAGTTCTTC
CASSQDQVESTYYNEQFF
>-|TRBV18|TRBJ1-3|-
TGTGCCAGCTCACCCGAGTCGAAGGCTGGAAACACCATATATTTT
CASSPESKAGNTIYF
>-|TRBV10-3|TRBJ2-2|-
TGTGCCATCAGCTCGGGGCCAGAAACCGGGGAGCTGTTTTTT
CAISSGPETGELFF
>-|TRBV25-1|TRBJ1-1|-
TGTGCCAGCAGTGACCCGAGTACTGAAGCTTTCTTT
CASSDPSTEAFF
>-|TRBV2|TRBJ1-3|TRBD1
TGTGCCAGCAGGGAGGACAGGGGCGGAGGAAACACCATATATTTT
CASREDRGGGNTIYF
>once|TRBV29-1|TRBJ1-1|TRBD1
TGCAGCGTGTCCGGGACAGGGGATTTGAACACTGAAGCTTTCTTT
CSVSGTGDLNTEAFF
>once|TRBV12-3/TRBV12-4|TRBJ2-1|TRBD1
TGTGCCAGCAGAGATACAGGGGGTCGAGGTGAGCAGTTCTTC
CASRDTGGRGEQFF
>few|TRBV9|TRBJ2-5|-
TGTGCCAGCAGCGTAGCAGGGGCAGGGGAGACCCAGTACTTC
CASSVAGAGETQYF
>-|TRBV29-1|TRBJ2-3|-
TGCAGCGTTGAAAGCGGGGACACCACAGATACGCAGTATTTT
CSVESGDTTDTQYF
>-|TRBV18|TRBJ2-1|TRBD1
TGTGCCAGCTCACCACGGGACAGGGTAAGGAATGAGCAGTTCTTC
CASSPRDRVRNEQFF
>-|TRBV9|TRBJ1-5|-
TGTGCCAGCAGCGTAGGAGGGAGTTGGGATCAGCCCCAGCATTTT
CASSVGGSWDQPQHF
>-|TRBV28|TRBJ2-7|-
TGTGCCGGCGCCGAGGGCCTCCCTTCCTCCTACGAGCAGTACTTC
CAGAEGLPSSYEQYF
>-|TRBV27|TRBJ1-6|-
TGTGCCAGCAGTTTAAAGGGGATTGATTCACCCCTCCACTTT
CASSLKGIDSPLHF